These 5 T cell receptor beta chains originate from one sample sequenced in a study of shared clonotypes between healthy human individuals. This table comes from immunoSEQ multiplex PCR, and its TCRdb copy is limited to in-frame clones, with some not included. The sample shows 2,500,000 or so clones, approximately 94% of them seen only once. The source material was naive CD4+ T cells sorted from blood. The subset was: CD45RA+ positively selected. All receptors derive from a man between 18 and 35 years old in good health.

For this clone: Other DNA sequences from this sample encode an identical CDR3 as well. The chain combines TRBV28 with TRBJ2-7, with TRBD1 matching over 7 bases. V was clipped by 6 bases and J by 4 bases; unmatched bases: 12. CDR3 size: 15 residues. Germline values: CDR1 MDHEN, CDR2 SYDVKM. The CDR3 reads CASSLTGTASYEQYF. The CDR3 DNA is TGTGCCAGCAGCCTAACCGGGACAGCGAGTTACGAGCAGTACTTC.

This chain uses TRBV6-1 with TRBJ1-2; D remains unclear. Germline loops: CDR1 MNHNS, CDR2 SASEGT. This CDR3 has 13 residues. Trimming left V 2 bases short and J 2 bases short, with 6 bases between. This CDR3 reads CASSESRNYGYTF. The CDR3 DNA reads TGTGCCAGCAGTGAAAGCAGAAACTATGGCTACACCTTC.

The chain is built from TRBV7-9 and TRBJ2-3; no clear D gene. The V gene lost 5 bases and the J gene lost 0 bases, with 12 bases spanning the gap. The CDR3 consists of 15 residues. Germline loops: CDR1 SEHNR, CDR2 FQNEAQ (reference sequence). The DNA for the CDR3 is TGTGCCAGCAGCCCACAGTCGCCAAGCACAGATACGCAGTATTTT. Amino acids: CASSPQSPSTDTQYF.

CDR3 sequence (DNA): TGTGCCAGCAGCTTAGACCGGCGGACCCAGTACTTC. The encoded protein is CASSLDRRTQYF. V gene TRBV7-2 combines with J gene TRBJ2-5; D uncertain. The germline V gene encodes CDR1 SGHTA and CDR2 FQGNSA. This CDR3 spans 12 amino acids. The V end lost 1 base, the J end lost 7 bases, and 7 bases lay between the germline ends.

V gene TRBV6-1 combines with J gene TRBJ2-5, with TRBD1 matching over 8 bases. Germline V gene data show CDR1 as MNHNS and CDR2 as SASEGT. Unmatched junction bases numbered 10, after V lost 5 bases and J lost 5 bases. The CDR3 is made up of 15 amino acids. The chain's CDR3 is CASSPGGSLGETQYF. The DNA of the CDR3 is TGTGCCAGCAGTCCAGGGGGCTCTTTAGGGGAGACCCAGTACTTC.